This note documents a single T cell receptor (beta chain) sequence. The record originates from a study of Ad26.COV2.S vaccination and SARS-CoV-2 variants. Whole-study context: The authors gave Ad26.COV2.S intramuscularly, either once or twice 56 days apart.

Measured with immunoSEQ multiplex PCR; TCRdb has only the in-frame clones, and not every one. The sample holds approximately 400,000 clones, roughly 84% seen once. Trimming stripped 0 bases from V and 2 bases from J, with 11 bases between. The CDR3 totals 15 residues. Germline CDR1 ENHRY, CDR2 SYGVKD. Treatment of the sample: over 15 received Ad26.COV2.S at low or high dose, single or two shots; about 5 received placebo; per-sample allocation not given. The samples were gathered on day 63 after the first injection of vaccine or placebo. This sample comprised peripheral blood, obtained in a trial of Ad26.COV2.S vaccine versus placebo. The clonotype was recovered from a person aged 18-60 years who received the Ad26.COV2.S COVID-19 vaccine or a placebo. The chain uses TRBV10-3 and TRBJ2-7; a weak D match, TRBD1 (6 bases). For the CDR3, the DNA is TGTGCCATCAGTGAGTCAGGGGGTCCCGCCTACGAGCAGTACTTC. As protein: CAISESGGPAYEQYF.